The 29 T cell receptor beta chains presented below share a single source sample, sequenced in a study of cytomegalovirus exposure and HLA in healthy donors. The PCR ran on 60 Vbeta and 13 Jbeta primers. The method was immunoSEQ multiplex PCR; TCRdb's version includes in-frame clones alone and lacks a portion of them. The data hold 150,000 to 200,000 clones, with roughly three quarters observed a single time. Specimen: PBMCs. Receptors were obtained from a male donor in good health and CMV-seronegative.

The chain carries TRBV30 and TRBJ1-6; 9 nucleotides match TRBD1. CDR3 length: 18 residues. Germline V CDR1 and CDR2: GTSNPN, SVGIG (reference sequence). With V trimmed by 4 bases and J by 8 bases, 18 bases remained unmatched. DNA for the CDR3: TGTGCCTGGAATCCTACCCCGGGACAGGGACTGAGGGATTCACCCCTCCACTTT. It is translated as CAWNPTPGQGLRDSPLHF.

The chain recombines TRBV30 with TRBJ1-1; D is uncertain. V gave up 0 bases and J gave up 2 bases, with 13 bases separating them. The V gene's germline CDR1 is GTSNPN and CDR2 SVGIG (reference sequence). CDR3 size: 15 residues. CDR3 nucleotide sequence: TGTGCCTGGAGTGTACTACGCGCTTCTAACACTGAAGCTTTCTTT. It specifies CAWSVLRASNTEAFF.

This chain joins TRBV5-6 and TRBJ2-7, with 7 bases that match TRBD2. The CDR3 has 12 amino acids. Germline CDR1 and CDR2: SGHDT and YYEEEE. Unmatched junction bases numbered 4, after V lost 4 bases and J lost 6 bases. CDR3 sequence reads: CASSGGELEQYF. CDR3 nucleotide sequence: TGTGCCAGCAGCGGGGGGGAGCTCGAGCAGTACTTC.

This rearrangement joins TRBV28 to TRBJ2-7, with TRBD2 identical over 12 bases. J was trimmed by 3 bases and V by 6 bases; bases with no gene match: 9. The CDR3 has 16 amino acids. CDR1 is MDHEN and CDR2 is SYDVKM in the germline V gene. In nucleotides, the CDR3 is TGTGCCAGCAGGGGAAATCTAGCGGGAGGGGGCTACGAGCAGTACTTC. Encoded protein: CASRGNLAGGGYEQYF.

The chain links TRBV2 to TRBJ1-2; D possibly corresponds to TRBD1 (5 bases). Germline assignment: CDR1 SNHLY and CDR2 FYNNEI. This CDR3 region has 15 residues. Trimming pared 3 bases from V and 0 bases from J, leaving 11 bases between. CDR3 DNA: TGTGCCAGCAGTGACGGGACTGATGCTAACTATGGCTACACCTTC. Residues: CASSDGTDANYGYTF.

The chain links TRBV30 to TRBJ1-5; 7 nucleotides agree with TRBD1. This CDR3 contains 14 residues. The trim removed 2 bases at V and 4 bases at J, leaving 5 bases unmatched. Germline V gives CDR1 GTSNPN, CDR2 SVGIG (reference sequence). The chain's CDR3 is CAWSTMTGNQPQHF. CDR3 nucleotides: TGTGCCTGGAGTACAATGACAGGGAATCAGCCCCAGCATTTT.

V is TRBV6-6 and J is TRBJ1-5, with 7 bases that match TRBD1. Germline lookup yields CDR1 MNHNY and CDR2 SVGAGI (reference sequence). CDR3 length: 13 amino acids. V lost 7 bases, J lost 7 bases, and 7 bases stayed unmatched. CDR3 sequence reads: CASMATGMQPQHF. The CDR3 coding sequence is TGTGCCAGCATGGCGACAGGGATGCAGCCCCAGCATTTT.

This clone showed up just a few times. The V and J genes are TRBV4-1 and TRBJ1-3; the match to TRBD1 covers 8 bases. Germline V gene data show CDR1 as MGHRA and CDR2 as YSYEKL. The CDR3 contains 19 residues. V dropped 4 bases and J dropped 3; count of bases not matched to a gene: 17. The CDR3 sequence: CASSRVGFLDRGGGNTIYF. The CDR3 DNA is TGCGCCAGCAGCCGAGTTGGGTTTTTAGACAGGGGAGGTGGAAACACCATATATTTT.

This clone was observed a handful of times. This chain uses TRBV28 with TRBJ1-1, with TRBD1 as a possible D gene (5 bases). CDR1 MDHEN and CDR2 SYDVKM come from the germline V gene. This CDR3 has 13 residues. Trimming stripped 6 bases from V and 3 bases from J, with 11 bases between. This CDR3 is CASSSGHHTEAFF. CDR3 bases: TGTGCCAGCAGCTCCGGACACCACACTGAAGCTTTCTTT.

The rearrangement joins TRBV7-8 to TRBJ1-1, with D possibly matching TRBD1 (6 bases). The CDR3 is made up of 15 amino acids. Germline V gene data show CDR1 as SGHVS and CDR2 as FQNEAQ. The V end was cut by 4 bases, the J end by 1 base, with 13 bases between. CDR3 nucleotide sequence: TGTGCCAGCAGCTCGGGACACCTATCGAACACTGAAGCTTTCTTT. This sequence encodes CASSSGHLSNTEAFF.

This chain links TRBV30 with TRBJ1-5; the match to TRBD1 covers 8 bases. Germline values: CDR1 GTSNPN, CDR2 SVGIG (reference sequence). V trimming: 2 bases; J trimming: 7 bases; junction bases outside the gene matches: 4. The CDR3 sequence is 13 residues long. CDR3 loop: CAWSSDRGQPQHF. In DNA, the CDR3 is TGTGCCTGGAGTTCCGACAGGGGACAGCCCCAGCATTTT.

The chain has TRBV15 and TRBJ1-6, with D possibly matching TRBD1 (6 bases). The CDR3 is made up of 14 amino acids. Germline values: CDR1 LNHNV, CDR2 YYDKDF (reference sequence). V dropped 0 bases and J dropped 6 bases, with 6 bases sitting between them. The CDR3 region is CATSRDRGNSPLHF. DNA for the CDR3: TGTGCCACCAGCAGAGACAGGGGTAATTCACCCCTCCACTTT.

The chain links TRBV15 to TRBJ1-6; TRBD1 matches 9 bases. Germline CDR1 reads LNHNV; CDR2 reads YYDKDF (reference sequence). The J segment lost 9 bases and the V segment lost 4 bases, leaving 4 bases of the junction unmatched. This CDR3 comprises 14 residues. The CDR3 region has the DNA TGTGCCACCAGCATAGTACAGGGGGCTTCACCCCTCCACTTT. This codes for CATSIVQGASPLHF.

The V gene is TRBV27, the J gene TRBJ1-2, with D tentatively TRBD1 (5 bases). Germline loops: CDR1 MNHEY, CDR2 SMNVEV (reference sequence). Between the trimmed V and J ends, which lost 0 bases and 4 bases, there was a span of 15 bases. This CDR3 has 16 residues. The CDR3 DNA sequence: TGTGCCAGCAGTTTATCGGGCCCAGGGAGGGGCTATGGCTACACCTTC. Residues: CASSLSGPGRGYGYTF.

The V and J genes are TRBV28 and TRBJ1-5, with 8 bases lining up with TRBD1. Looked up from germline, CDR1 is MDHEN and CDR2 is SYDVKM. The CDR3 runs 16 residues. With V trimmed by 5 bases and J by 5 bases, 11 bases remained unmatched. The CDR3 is CASSPGLRGQDQPQHF. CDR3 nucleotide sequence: TGTGCCAGCAGTCCCGGGCTCAGGGGGCAAGATCAGCCCCAGCATTTT.

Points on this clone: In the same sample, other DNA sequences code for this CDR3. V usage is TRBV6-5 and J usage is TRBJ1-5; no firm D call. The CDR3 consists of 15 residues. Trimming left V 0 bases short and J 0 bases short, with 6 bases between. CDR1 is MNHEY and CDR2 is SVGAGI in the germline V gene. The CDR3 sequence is CASSYSASSNQPQHF. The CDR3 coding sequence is TGTGCCAGCAGTTACTCGGCTAGTAGCAATCAGCCCCAGCATTTT.

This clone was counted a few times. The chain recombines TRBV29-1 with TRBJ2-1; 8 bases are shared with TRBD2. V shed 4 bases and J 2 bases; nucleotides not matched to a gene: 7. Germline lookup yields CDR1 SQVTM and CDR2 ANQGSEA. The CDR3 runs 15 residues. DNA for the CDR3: TGCAGCGTTGGGGGACGCGGGAGGACCTACAATGAGCAGTTCTTC. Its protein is CSVGGRGRTYNEQFF.

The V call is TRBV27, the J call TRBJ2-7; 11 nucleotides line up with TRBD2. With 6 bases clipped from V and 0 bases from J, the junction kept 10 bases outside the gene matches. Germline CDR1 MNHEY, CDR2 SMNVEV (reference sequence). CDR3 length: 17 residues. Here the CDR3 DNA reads TGTGCCAGCAGGGGGACTAGCGGCAAATCGAGCTCCTACGAGCAGTACTTC. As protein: CASRGTSGKSSSYEQYF.

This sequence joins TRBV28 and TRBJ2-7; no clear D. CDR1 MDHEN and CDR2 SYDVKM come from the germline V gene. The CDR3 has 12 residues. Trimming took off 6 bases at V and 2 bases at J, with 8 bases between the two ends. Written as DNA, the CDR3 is TGTGCCAGCAGCCCAGGCACCTACGAGCAGTACTTC. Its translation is CASSPGTYEQYF.

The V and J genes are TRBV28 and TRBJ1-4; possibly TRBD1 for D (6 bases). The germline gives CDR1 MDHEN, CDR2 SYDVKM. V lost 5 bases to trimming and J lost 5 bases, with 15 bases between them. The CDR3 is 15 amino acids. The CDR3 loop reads CASSPHREINEKLFF. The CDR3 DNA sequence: TGTGCCAGCAGTCCCCACAGGGAAATAAATGAAAAACTGTTTTTT.

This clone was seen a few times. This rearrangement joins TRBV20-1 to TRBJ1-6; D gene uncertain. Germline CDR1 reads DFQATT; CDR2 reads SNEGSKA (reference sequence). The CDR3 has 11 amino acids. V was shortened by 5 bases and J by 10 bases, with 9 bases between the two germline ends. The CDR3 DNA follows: TGCAGTGCTGGCCCTAGGTCACCCCTCCACTTT. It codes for CSAGPRSPLHF.

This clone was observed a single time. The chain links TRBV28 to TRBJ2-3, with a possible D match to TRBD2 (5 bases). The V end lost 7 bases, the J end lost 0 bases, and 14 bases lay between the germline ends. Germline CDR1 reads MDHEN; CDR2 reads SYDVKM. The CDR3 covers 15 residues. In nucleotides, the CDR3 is TGTGCCAGCACGGCTGTGCGGGTGAGCACAGATACGCAGTATTTT. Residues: CASTAVRVSTDTQYF.

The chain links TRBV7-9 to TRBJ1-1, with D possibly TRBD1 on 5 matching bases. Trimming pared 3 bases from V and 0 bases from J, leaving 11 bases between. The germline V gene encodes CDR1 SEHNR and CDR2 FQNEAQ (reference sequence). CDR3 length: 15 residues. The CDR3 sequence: CASSFRGGVNTEAFF. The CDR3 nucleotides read TGTGCCAGCAGCTTCCGGGGGGGGGTGAACACTGAAGCTTTCTTT.

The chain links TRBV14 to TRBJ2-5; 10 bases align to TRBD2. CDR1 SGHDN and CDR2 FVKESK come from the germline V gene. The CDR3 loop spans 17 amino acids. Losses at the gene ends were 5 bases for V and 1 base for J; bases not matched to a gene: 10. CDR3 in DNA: TGTGCCAGCAGCTTGGGGGTACTAGCGGGACTCCAAGAGACCCAGTACTTC. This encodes CASSLGVLAGLQETQYF.

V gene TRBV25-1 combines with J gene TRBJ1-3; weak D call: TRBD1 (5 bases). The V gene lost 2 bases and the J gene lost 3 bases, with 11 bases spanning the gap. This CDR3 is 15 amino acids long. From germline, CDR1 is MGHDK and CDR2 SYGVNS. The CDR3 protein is CASSEQGRYGNTIYF. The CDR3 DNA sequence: TGTGCCAGCAGTGAACAGGGAAGATATGGAAACACCATATATTTT.

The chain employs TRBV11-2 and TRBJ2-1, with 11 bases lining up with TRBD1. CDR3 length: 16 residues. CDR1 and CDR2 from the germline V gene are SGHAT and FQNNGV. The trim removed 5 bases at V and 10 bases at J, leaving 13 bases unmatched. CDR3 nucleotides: TGTGCCAGCAGCGACCGGGACAGGGGGTACTCATGGGAGCAGTTCTTC. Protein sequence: CASSDRDRGYSWEQFF.

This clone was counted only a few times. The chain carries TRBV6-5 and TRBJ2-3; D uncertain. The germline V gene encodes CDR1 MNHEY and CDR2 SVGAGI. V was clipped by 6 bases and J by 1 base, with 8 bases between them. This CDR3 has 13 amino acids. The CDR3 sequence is CASRGWGTDTQYF. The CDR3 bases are TGTGCCAGCAGGGGCTGGGGCACAGATACGCAGTATTTT.

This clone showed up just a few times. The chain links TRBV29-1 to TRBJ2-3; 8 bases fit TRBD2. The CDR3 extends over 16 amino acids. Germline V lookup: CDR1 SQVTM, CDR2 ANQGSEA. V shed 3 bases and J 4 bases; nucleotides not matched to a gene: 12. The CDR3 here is CSVERAGASRADTQYF. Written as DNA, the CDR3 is TGCAGCGTTGAGAGAGCGGGGGCCTCCCGGGCAGATACGCAGTATTTT.

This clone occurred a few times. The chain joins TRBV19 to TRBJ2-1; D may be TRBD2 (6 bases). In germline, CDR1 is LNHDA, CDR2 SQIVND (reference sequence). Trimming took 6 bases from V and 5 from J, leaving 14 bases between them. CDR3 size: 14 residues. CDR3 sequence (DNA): TGTGCCAGTAGGGGGGGACTTCCCAACAATGAGCAGTTCTTC. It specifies CASRGGLPNNEQFF.